A selection of T cell receptor beta chains follows, all from one sample in a study of cytomegalovirus exposure and HLA in healthy donors. TCRdb's copy holds only in-frame clones and misses some; the assay was immunoSEQ multiplex PCR. The sample has some 170,000 clones, roughly 80% seen once; the top ten hold more than 0.9%. The specimen was PBMCs. The origin of the receptors is a girl between 2 and 10 years old in good health and CMV-seropositive. Both conserved end residues are part of each CDR3. Fields, in order: clone size, V gene, D gene, J gene, CDR3 DNA, CDR3 protein. A D gene is named only where the DNA matches it firmly. Clone size is stated in some rows and not others, as once, few, many or a class when expanded.

>-|TRBV10-3|-|TRBJ2-2
TGTGCCATCAGTGGTTGGACAGACACCGGGGAGCTGTTTTTT
CAISGWTDTGELFF
>-|TRBV27|-|TRBJ2-6
TGTGCCAGCAGGAGGCCTGGGGCCAACGTCCTGACTTTC
CASRRPGANVLTF
>-|TRBV5-6|-|TRBJ1-3
TGTGCCAGCAGCCTCCTCGGAACTAGCTCTGGAAACACCATATATTTT
CASSLLGTSSGNTIYF
>few|TRBV2|TRBD1|TRBJ2-5
TGTGCCAGCAGGGGACAGGGCCAAGAGACCCAGTACTTC
CASRGQGQETQYF
>-|TRBV11-2|TRBD2|TRBJ2-3
TGTGCCAGCAGCTCAAATGCGGGAGCTACAGATACGCAGTATTTT
CASSSNAGATDTQYF
>-|TRBV6-6|-|TRBJ1-1
TGTGCCAGCAGTTACAACGGGAACACTGAAGCTTTCTTT
CASSYNGNTEAFF
>-|TRBV5-1|TRBD2|TRBJ2-3
TGCGCCAGCTGCAGACTAGCCCCCTTCGCAGATACGCAGTATTTT
CASCRLAPFADTQYF
>-|TRBV7-3|-|TRBJ1-1
TGTGCCAGCAGCTTATCAGGGGCGAGCACTGAAGCTTTCTTT
CASSLSGASTEAFF
>-|TRBV7-2|TRBD1|TRBJ2-1
TGTGCCAGCAGCTTACTCCCAGGGGGCTACAATGAGCAGTTCTTC
CASSLLPGGYNEQFF
>-|TRBV7-8|-|TRBJ1-1
TGTGCCAGCAGCTACGAGCGGAACCTGAACACTGAAGCTTTCTTT
CASSYERNLNTEAFF
>once|TRBV5-1|-|TRBJ2-5
TGCGCCAGCAGCTTAAAAAGGGCCGGGGGAGAGACCCAGTACTTC
CASSLKRAGGETQYF
>-|TRBV5-6|-|TRBJ1-1
TGTGCCAGCAGCTTGGACAGCACTGAAGCTTTCTTT
CASSLDSTEAFF
>-|TRBV11-2|TRBD1|TRBJ2-2
TGTGCCAGCAGCTCTCATGACAGGGACACCGGGGAGCTGTTTTTT
CASSSHDRDTGELFF
>-|TRBV28|TRBD1|TRBJ1-5
TGTGCCAGCACCCACCGGACAGGTTATCAGCCCCAGCATTTT
CASTHRTGYQPQHF
>-|TRBV28|TRBD1|TRBJ2-7
TGTGCCAGCAGCGCCCCGGGACAGGGCATCCCCTACGAGCAGTACTTC
CASSAPGQGIPYEQYF
>-|TRBV6-5|-|TRBJ2-3
TGTGCCAGCAGTTACTCTGGGGGAGGCATAGATACGCAGTATTTT
CASSYSGGGIDTQYF
>-|TRBV11-2|-|TRBJ1-5
TGTGCCAGCAGCTTAGGTCTATTTCAGCCCCAGCATTTT
CASSLGLFQPQHF
>-|TRBV19|-|TRBJ1-1
TGTGCCAGTAGTATGGTCAGGTGGAACCCTTTGTTT
CASSMVRWNPLF
>-|TRBV5-4|-|TRBJ2-7
TGTGCCAGCAGCCCCGGACCCGACAGCCGTATCACCTACGAGCAGTACTTC
CASSPGPDSRITYEQYF
>-|TRBV11-2|TRBD2|TRBJ2-1
TGTGCCAGCAGCTTAGTCAGCCCTAGAAGGCTAGCGGATAACAATGAGCAGTTCTTC
CASSLVSPRRLADNNEQFF
>-|TRBV5-6|TRBD1|TRBJ1-5
TGTGCCAGCAGTTTCGGACAGGGGAGCAATCAGCCCCAGCATTTT
CASSFGQGSNQPQHF
>-|TRBV28|TRBD2|TRBJ2-3
TGTGCCAGCAGGGTAGCGGGAGTGGCCATTACGCAGTATTTT
CASRVAGVAITQYF
>medium-sized|TRBV5-1|TRBD2|TRBJ2-1
TGCGCCAGCAGCTTGAAACTCCCGGGACTAGAGCAGTTCTTC
CASSLKLPGLEQFF
>-|TRBV6-1|-|TRBJ2-7
TGTGCCAGCAGTATAGGGGTTAACTACGAGCAGTACTTC
CASSIGVNYEQYF
>-|TRBV19|TRBD2|TRBJ2-2
TGTGCCAGTAGTATAAGAGGACTAGCGGGAGGCCTGGCCGGGGAGCTGTTTTTT
CASSIRGLAGGLAGELFF
>-|TRBV5-5|-|TRBJ2-4
TGTGCCAGCAGCTTGGAGGCTAGGGCGGGACTAGCCAAAAACATTCAGTACTTC
CASSLEARAGLAKNIQYF
>-|TRBV6-6|-|TRBJ2-1
TGTGCCAGCAGTGCCGGGACTGGATCCTACAATGAGCAGTTCTTC
CASSAGTGSYNEQFF
>-|TRBV30|-|TRBJ2-2
TGTGCCTGGAGTGACCCCTTAGCATTCCGAACCGGGGAGCTGTTTTTT
CAWSDPLAFRTGELFF
>-|TRBV9|TRBD1|TRBJ1-2
TGTGCCAGCAGCCGGGACAGGGGCAATGGCTACACCTTC
CASSRDRGNGYTF
>-|TRBV5-1|TRBD2|TRBJ2-5
TGCGCCAGCAGCTTGATATTAGCGGGGATCCAAGAGACCCAGTACTTC
CASSLILAGIQETQYF
>once|TRBV25-1|TRBD1|TRBJ2-6
TGTGCCAGCAGCGGACAGGGGGCCGGGGCCAACGTCCTGACTTTC
CASSGQGAGANVLTF
>few|TRBV6-1|-|TRBJ2-1
TGTGCCAGCAGTGACCCATCTAAGTCAGGCAGCTACAATGAGCAGTTCTTC
CASSDPSKSGSYNEQFF